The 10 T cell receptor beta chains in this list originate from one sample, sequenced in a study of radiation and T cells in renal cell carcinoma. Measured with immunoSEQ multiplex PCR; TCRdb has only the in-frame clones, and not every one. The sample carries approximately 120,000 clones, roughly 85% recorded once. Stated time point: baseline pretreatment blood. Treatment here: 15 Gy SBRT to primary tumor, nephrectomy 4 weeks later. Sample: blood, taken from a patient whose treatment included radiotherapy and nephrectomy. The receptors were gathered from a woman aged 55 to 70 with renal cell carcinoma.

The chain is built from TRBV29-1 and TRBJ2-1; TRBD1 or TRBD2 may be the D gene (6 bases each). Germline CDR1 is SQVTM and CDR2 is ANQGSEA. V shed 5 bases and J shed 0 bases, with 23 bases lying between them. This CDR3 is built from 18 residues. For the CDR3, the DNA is TGCAGCGTTACACGACTAGGGGGACCCCTGAGCTCCTACAATGAGCAGTTCTTC. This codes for CSVTRLGGPLSSYNEQFF.

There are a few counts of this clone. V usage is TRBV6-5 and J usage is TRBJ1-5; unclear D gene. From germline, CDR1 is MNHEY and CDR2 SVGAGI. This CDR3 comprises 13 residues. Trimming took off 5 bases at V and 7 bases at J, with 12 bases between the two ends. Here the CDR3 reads CASSGALEQPQHF. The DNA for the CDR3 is TGTGCCAGCAGTGGAGCTTTGGAACAGCCCCAGCATTTT.

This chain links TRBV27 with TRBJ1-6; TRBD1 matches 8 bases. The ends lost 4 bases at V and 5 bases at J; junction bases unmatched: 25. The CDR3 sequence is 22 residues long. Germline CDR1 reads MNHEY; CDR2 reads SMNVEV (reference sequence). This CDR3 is CASSYGSGISDRGGSHNSPLHF. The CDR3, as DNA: TGTGCCAGCAGTTATGGATCCGGGATTTCTGACAGGGGAGGGTCTCATAATTCACCCCTCCACTTT.

The DNA for the CDR3 is TGTGCCAGCAGTGTGGACAGGGAGGGAGGCTACACCTTC. It is translated as CASSVDREGGYTF. This chain joins TRBV2 and TRBJ1-2; 8 bases fit TRBD1. V was clipped by 4 bases and J by 8 bases; unmatched bases: 6. CDR1 is SNHLY and CDR2 is FYNNEI in the germline V gene. There are 13 residues in the CDR3.

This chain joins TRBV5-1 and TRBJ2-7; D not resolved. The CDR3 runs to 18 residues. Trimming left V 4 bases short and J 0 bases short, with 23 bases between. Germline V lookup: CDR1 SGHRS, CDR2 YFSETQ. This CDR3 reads CASSASGPTTSLSYEQYF. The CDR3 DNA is TGCGCCAGCAGCGCCTCCGGGCCCACCACCTCTCTCTCCTACGAGCAGTACTTC.

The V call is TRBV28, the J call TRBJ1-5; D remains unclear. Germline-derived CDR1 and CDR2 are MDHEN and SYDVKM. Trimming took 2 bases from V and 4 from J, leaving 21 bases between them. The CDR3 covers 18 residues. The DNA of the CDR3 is TGTGCCAGCAGTTTAACGACGGACGCTACGGTTGGGAATCAGCCCCAGCATTTT. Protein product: CASSLTTDATVGNQPQHF.

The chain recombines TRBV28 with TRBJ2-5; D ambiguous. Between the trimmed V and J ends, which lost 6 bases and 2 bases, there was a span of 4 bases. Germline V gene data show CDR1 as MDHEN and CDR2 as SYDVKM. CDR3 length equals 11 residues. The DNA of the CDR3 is TGTGCCAGCAGGCAGCAAGAGACCCAGTACTTC. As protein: CASRQQETQYF.

CDR3 amino acids: CASSIGTGLYGYTF. DNA for the CDR3: TGTGCCAGTAGTATAGGAACAGGGCTTTATGGCTACACCTTC. The chain is built from TRBV19 and TRBJ1-2, with D perhaps TRBD1 (6 bases). Germline V gene sequence: CDR1 LNHDA, CDR2 SQIVND (reference sequence). The length of the CDR3 is 14 residues. Trimming removed 1 base from V and 5 bases from J, with 11 bases in between.

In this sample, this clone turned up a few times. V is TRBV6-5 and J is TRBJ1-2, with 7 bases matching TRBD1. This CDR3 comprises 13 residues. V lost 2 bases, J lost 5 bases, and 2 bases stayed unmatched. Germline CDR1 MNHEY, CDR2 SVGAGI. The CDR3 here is CASSYRDSYGYTF. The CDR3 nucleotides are TGTGCCAGCAGTTACCGGGACAGTTATGGCTACACCTTC.

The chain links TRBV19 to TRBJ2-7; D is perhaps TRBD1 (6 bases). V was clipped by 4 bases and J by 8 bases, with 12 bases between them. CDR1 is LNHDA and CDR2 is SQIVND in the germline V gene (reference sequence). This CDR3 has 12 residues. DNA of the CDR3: TGTGCCAGTAGTACCCGGACAGCTCAGCAGTACTTC. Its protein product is CASSTRTAQQYF. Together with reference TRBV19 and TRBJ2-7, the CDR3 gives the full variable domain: DGGITQSPKYLFRKEGQNVTLSCEQNLNHDAMYWYRQDPGQGLRLIYYSQIVNDFQKGDIAEGYSVSREKKESFPLTVTSAQKNPTAFYLCASSTRTAQQYFGPGTRLTVT.